This entry features one T cell receptor (beta chain) sequence. Authors' methods: Estimated nucleated cell counts came from reference gene primer amplification. Assay used: immunoSEQ multiplex PCR; TCRdb lists only in-frame clones, some missing. The DNA gave D and trimming, while V, J and clone size come from that table. The sample comprises around 170,000 clones, about four fifths of which are singletons, and about an eighth rests with the top ten. This sample stems from a study of blood T cell repertoires in COVID-19. Study-level information: Collection of acute and convalescent COVID-19 samples took place in the United States, Italy and Spain. Nucleic acid was either cDNA or gDNA, and it came from T cells, B-cell-depleted T cells, or PBMCs.

The CDR3 spans 13 residues. The V and J ends lost 0 bases and 12 bases respectively, with 12 bases between them. Germline-derived CDR1 and CDR2 are MNHNY and SVGAGI (reference sequence). The sequencing input was peripheral blood. The chain joins TRBV6-6 to TRBJ2-1; unclear D gene. The receptor comes from a man between 65 and 80 years old who had recovered from COVID-19. In nucleotides, the CDR3 is TGTGCCAGCAGTTACTCGACGGGTAGAGGGCAGTTCTTC. Its protein is CASSYSTGRGQFF.